Shown below are 25 T cell receptor beta chains from a single sample sequenced in a study of T cells expressing NK-cell markers. Reanalyzing the 5' RACE reads, TCRdb keeps one entry per CDR3 protein, without DNA. The sample data list roughly 350,000 distinct CDR3 sequences. Specimen: blood T cells: a sorted CD56 or NKG2C T cell subset, CD4+ or CD8+ T cells, or bulk PBMC T cells (not recorded which). The receptors come from a man aged 18-69 years in good health.

The chain has TRBV6-1 and TRBJ1-1; TCRdb's assignment of TRBD1 cannot be checked, as there is no DNA. Germline CDR1 MNHNS, CDR2 SASEGT. The CDR3 covers 14 residues. Here the CDR3 reads CASRTQTIREEAFF.

The V gene is TRBV6-1, the J gene TRBJ2-7; TCRdb calls TRBD1, which cannot be checked without DNA. This CDR3 comprises 18 residues. Germline-derived CDR1 and CDR2 are MNHNS and SASEGT. This CDR3 is CASSAVRPGHKVGYEQYF.

This chain uses TRBV2 with TRBJ2-4; TCRdb designates TRBD1, a call that cannot be tested without DNA. CDR1 and CDR2 (germline): SNHLY, FYNNEI. The CDR3 totals 17 residues. CDR3 protein: CASSERLRGQEKNIQYF.

The chain joins TRBV25-1 to TRBJ2-3; the D gene TCRdb calls, TRBD2, cannot be checked with no DNA. The germline V gene has CDR1 MGHDK and CDR2 SYGVNS. CDR3 size: 11 residues. CDR3 loop: CASSIANTQYF.

The chain carries TRBV6-1 and TRBJ1-6; TCRdb proposes TRBD1, but this gene call is untestable without DNA. This CDR3 has 18 amino acids. Looked up from germline, CDR1 is MNHNS and CDR2 is SASEGT. The CDR3 sequence is CASSGRGNAEPLDSPLHF.

V and J are TRBV10-3 and TRBJ1-2; lacking DNA, the TRBD1 call made by TCRdb goes unchecked. The CDR3 has 15 residues. Per the germline V gene, CDR1 is ENHRY and CDR2 is SYGVKD. CDR3 region: CAISGGQGTNYGYTF.

V and J are TRBV20-1 and TRBJ1-5; TCRdb selects TRBD1, and the lack of DNA leaves this call unchecked. From germline, CDR1 is DFQATT and CDR2 SNEGSKA (reference sequence). The CDR3 is 11 amino acids. The chain's CDR3 is CSANQGQPQHF.

The V and J genes are TRBV3-1 and TRBJ2-5. The CDR3 has 15 amino acids. Germline V gene sequence: CDR1 LGHDT, CDR2 YNNKEL (reference sequence). The CDR3: CASSQDLEGKETQYF.

The rearrangement links TRBV9 to TRBJ2-5; TCRdb selects TRBD1, and the lack of DNA leaves this call unchecked. Germline values: CDR1 SGDLS, CDR2 YYNGEE. CDR3 length: 16 amino acids. CDR3 loop: CASSVVGGGRGETQYF.

V gene TRBV5-5 combines with J gene TRBJ2-3; no DNA is available, so the TRBD2 call from TCRdb remains unchecked. This CDR3 spans 16 amino acids. CDR1 and CDR2 from the germline V gene are SGHKS and YYEKEE (reference sequence). This CDR3 is CASSEGLAGERDTQYF.

The V and J genes are TRBV20-1 and TRBJ1-5; TCRdb picks TRBD1, but there is no DNA to check that call. The CDR3 is 16 residues long. The germline V gene encodes CDR1 DFQATT and CDR2 SNEGSKA (reference sequence). The CDR3 loop reads CSARDRRTGVNQPQHF.

The rearrangement joins TRBV6-1 to TRBJ2-7; TCRdb outputs TRBD2, but without DNA this stays unchecked. The CDR3 is 13 amino acids. CDR1 MNHNS and CDR2 SASEGT come from the germline V gene. The CDR3 region is CASSRGTLYEQYF.

The chain uses TRBV5-1 and TRBJ1-1; with no DNA, the TCRdb D assignment of TRBD1 cannot be verified. The germline V gene encodes CDR1 SGHRS and CDR2 YFSETQ. This CDR3 region has 16 residues. CDR3 protein: CASSSPGQSKNTEAFF.

The chain has TRBV5-1 and TRBJ2-6. There are 17 residues in the CDR3. The V gene's germline CDR1 is SGHRS and CDR2 YFSETQ. The CDR3 sequence: CASNRHGMSSGANVLTF. The complete variable domain, with remaining parts taken from reference TRBV5-1 and TRBJ2-6, reads KAGVTQTPRYLIKTRGQQVTLSCSPISGHRSVSWYQQTPGQGLQFLFEYFSETQRNKGNFPGRFSGRQFSNSRSEMNVSTLELGDSALYLCASNRHGMSSGANVLTFGAGSRLTVL.

This chain uses TRBV7-2 with TRBJ2-1; the TCRdb D gene call, TRBD2, has no DNA to confirm it. Germline V gene lookup returns CDR1 SGHTA and CDR2 FQGNSA. CDR3 length: 13 residues. The CDR3 protein is CASSFGWRNEQFF.

The chain has TRBV5-6 and TRBJ1-2; without DNA, the TCRdb call of TRBD1 cannot be checked. CDR3 length equals 13 residues. Germline V gene data show CDR1 as SGHDT and CDR2 as YYEEEE. The CDR3 sequence is CASSLTGFHGYTF.

The chain combines TRBV20-1 with TRBJ2-1; TCRdb calls TRBD2, which cannot be checked without DNA. Germline assignment: CDR1 DFQATT and CDR2 SNEGSKA (reference sequence). The CDR3 has 14 residues. Here the CDR3 reads CSALNGLRLGEQFF.

This sequence joins TRBV5-1 and TRBJ1-1. The CDR3 is 14 residues long. Germline V gene lookup returns CDR1 SGHRS and CDR2 YFSETQ. CDR3 loop: CASVLTPANTEAFF. Drawing the rest from reference TRBV5-1 and TRBJ1-1, the complete variable domain is KAGVTQTPRYLIKTRGQQVTLSCSPISGHRSVSWYQQTPGQGLQFLFEYFSETQRNKGNFPGRFSGRQFSNSRSEMNVSTLELGDSALYLCASVLTPANTEAFFGQGTRLTVV.

The J gene is TRBJ2-1, the V gene TRBV27; TCRdb designates TRBD1, a call that cannot be tested without DNA. Germline V gives CDR1 MNHEY, CDR2 SMNVEV (reference sequence). This CDR3 has 15 amino acids. This CDR3 reads CASSGLSGGGGEQFF.

This chain's CDR3 is CSAEGGVRSNQPQHF. This chain connects TRBV20-1 to TRBJ1-5; with no DNA, the TCRdb D assignment of TRBD1 cannot be verified. CDR3 length: 15 residues. Germline loops: CDR1 DFQATT, CDR2 SNEGSKA (reference sequence).

The chain recombines TRBV12-3 or TRBV12-4 with TRBJ2-2; TCRdb names TRBD1, which stays unverified in the absence of DNA. The CDR3 loop spans 15 amino acids. CDR3 amino acids: CASRLQGASGGELFF.

The chain uses TRBV6-1 and TRBJ1-3. This CDR3 region has 16 residues. Germline V gene sequence: CDR1 MNHNS, CDR2 SASEGT. This CDR3 reads CASRDRTSSSGNTIYF.

The rearrangement links TRBV18 to TRBJ1-2; with no DNA, the TCRdb D assignment of TRBD1 cannot be verified. The CDR3 length is 20 residues. Germline CDR1 and CDR2: KGHSH and LQKENI. CDR3: CASSRNIRDRAGGGDYGYTF.

The chain uses TRBV5-1 and TRBJ2-2; TCRdb's assignment of TRBD2 cannot be checked, as there is no DNA. The CDR3 contains 15 residues. Germline V gene sequence: CDR1 SGHRS, CDR2 YFSETQ. CDR3 loop: CASSFERGGAGELFF.

The rearrangement uses TRBV7-9 and TRBJ1-4; TCRdb calls TRBD1, which cannot be checked without DNA. CDR1 and CDR2 (germline): SEHNR, FQNEAQ (reference sequence). The CDR3 is made up of 14 amino acids. CDR3 region: CASSDPGGNEKLFF.